This T cell receptor beta chain stems from a study of T cell repertoires in cytomegalovirus infection. Across the whole study: From public TCR beta signatures came an indication of both CMV infection and matching HLA type.

The study, taken as a whole, reports: The cumulative frequency of public TCR beta families identified carriers of CMV plus the relevant HLA. HLA-C-restricted TCR beta clonotypes specific for CMV led the ex vivo response.

MiXCR was run by TCRdb on the reads, yielding one entry per CDR3 protein. The sample contains some 160,000 distinct CDR3 sequences, more than 15% of which appear only once. As concerns this clonotype: Antigen specificity is unknown.

Trimming cost V 1 base and J 5 bases, with 6 bases left between them. This CDR3 is built from 12 residues. The germline V gene encodes CDR1 MNHEY and CDR2 SVGEGT. The rearrangement links TRBV6-2 or TRBV6-3 to TRBJ2-7; possible D gene TRBD1, 5 bases. Sequencing was carried out using CD8+ T cells from PBMCs. This sequence originates from a human donor in good health (CMV status not recorded). Some clones in this sample may be carry-over from other donors' samples. CDR3 protein: CASSYLGDEQYF. CDR3 DNA sequence: TGTGCCAGCAGTTACTTAGGGGACGAGCAGTACTTC.